These 31 T cell receptor beta chains came from one sample sequenced in a study of T cell clonality in common variable immunodeficiency. Study results and limitations: In common variable immunodeficiency, TCR beta chains reportedly carried fewer deletions and N-nucleotide insertions.

The data were produced by immunoSEQ multiplex PCR, yet TCRdb's version contains in-frame clones alone and is incomplete. Singletons are absent from the sample, which has around 14,000 clones. The antigens these receptors bind are not known. Sequenced input: peripheral blood mononuclear cells. These receptors were taken from a human donor with common variable immunodeficiency.

The sample holds a few counts of this clone. The sequenced fragment ends 3 residues before the CDR3 boundary, so the rest is inferred from the germline J gene. The V and J genes are TRBV25-1 and TRBJ2-3, with a tentative D call TRBD2 (7 bases). V lost 4 bases and J 4 bases, leaving 30 bases between the germline ends. The CDR3 is 20 residues long. Germline V CDR1 and CDR2: MGHDK, SYGVNS. The CDR3 DNA, read in part, is TGTGCCAGCAGTGTTCGAGGGAAGGGGGGGGGCGGGACGGGAGCAGATACG. Translated: CASSVRGKGGGGTGADT. The entire CDR3 sequence reads CASSVRGKGGGGTGADTQYF.

Regarding this clone: The missing CDR3 end, 3 residues past where the read stops, is filled in from the germline J gene. This chain connects TRBV19 to TRBJ1-5, with D perhaps TRBD1 (5 bases). The CDR3 runs 13 residues. In germline, CDR1 is LNHDA, CDR2 SQIVND (reference sequence). Trimming left V 7 bases short and J 0 bases short, with 7 bases between. The DNA read from the CDR3 is TGTGCCAGTAAAGGGGTTAGCAATCAGCCC. Its translation: CASKGVSNQP. The full-length CDR3 reads as CASKGVSNQPQHF.

Worth noting for this clone: Sequencing ends 3 residues short of the CDR3 end; the germline J gene provides the rest. V usage is TRBV6-2 or TRBV6-3 and J usage is TRBJ1-4, with 7 bases fitting TRBD1. The CDR3 spans 15 residues. The junction had 7 bases not matched to a gene; V was cut back by 4 bases and J by 5 bases. From germline, CDR1 is MNHEY and CDR2 SVGEGT. The part of the CDR3 DNA that was read is TGTGCCAGCAGTTCCAGACAGGGAGGAAATGAAAAA. Protein product: CASSSRQGGNEK. The full CDR3 is CASSSRQGGNEKLFF.

With respect to this clone: The CDR3 goes on 3 residues after the read ends, and that part is filled in from the germline J gene. V is TRBV6-2 or TRBV6-3 and J is TRBJ2-7; 9 bases are a match to TRBD1. The CDR3 runs 15 residues. Germline V gene data show CDR1 as MNHEY and CDR2 as SVGEGT. The V and J ends lost 6 bases and 0 bases, in that order; junction bases with no gene match: 6. Partial CDR3 DNA: TGTGCCAGCAGCCCCGGGACAGGGACCTCCTACGAG. It specifies CASSPGTGTSYE. The full CDR3 is CASSPGTGTSYEQYF.

This clone was found a few times. The CDR3 end lies 3 residues beyond the end of the read and is filled in from the germline J gene. The chain employs TRBV2 and TRBJ2-5; 8 bases align to TRBD1. Per the germline V gene, CDR1 is SNHLY and CDR2 is FYNNEI. This CDR3 is built from 15 residues. Trimming at V came to 3 bases and at J to 1 base, leaving 4 bases not matched to a gene. The CDR3 DNA, read in part, is TGTGCCAGCAGTGACGGACAGGGTATCCAAGAGACC. Protein product: CASSDGQGIQET. The full CDR3 sequence reads CASSDGQGIQETQYF.

About this clone itself: The read terminates 3 residues ahead of where the CDR3 ends, so the germline J gene completes it. J is TRBJ2-3 and V is TRBV19; 7 positions match TRBD1. Trimming cost V 4 bases and J 0 bases; bases outside gene matches: 4. CDR3 size: 15 residues. The germline V gene encodes CDR1 LNHDA and CDR2 SQIVND (reference sequence). The CDR3 loop reads CASSRGQTSTDTQYF. The sequenced CDR3 bases are TGTGCCAGTAGTAGGGGACAGACAAGCACAGATACG.

A word on this clone: The DNA ends 3 residues before the CDR3 does, and the rest of the CDR3 is filled in from the germline J gene. The rearrangement links TRBV19 to TRBJ2-5; D might be TRBD2 (5 bases). V was shortened by 10 bases and J by 5 bases, with 20 bases between the two germline ends. The CDR3 is 14 amino acids. Germline V CDR1 and CDR2: LNHDA, SQIVND (reference sequence). The CDR3 here is CATPAGDLRETQYF. The sequenced part of the CDR3 DNA is TGTGCCACCCCCGCGGGCGACCTCCGGGAGACC.

In the case of this clone: The CDR3 end is not reached by the read, which stops 3 residues before it; the germline J gene fills it in. The chain uses TRBV7-9 and TRBJ1-5; D perhaps matches TRBD1 (5 bases). This CDR3 has 12 residues. The germline gives CDR1 SEHNR, CDR2 FQNEAQ (reference sequence). The V end lost 5 bases, the J end lost 9 bases, and 11 bases lay between the germline ends. The CDR3 sequence: CASSTRVGPQHF. The sequenced part of the CDR3 DNA is TGTGCCAGCAGCACCAGGGTCGGGCCC.

Note on this clone: The read is 3 residues too short to cover the CDR3 end, so that end is filled in from the germline J gene. This chain joins TRBV30 and TRBJ2-3; weak D call: TRBD2 (6 bases). Per the germline V gene, CDR1 is GTSNPN and CDR2 is SVGIG (reference sequence). V lost 0 bases and J lost 2, with 24 bases in between. CDR3 length equals 19 residues. The CDR3 region is CAWSVLGLRRGGTTDTQYF. The CDR3 bases that were read are TGTGCCTGGAGTGTACTGGGCTTACGGCGGGGCGGAACCACAGATACG.

This clone was counted between two and nine times. The CDR3 extends 3 residues past the end of the read, so its final part is completed from the germline J gene. This chain connects TRBV7-9 to TRBJ1-4, with TRBD1 as a possible D gene (5 bases). Trimming removed 5 bases at V and 6 bases at J, with 13 bases between. CDR1 and CDR2 (germline): SEHNR, FQNEAQ (reference sequence). There are 14 residues in the CDR3. The CDR3 DNA, read in part, is TGTGCCAGCAGCGGGACTGCCCGATATGAAAAA. The encoded protein is CASSGTARYEK. The CDR3, in full, reads CASSGTARYEKLFF.

In its sample, this clone was seen a few times. Read coverage stops 3 residues before the CDR3 terminus; the germline J gene supplies the remainder. This chain connects TRBV18 to TRBJ2-1, with no clear D. Deletions cut 2 bases from V and 0 bases from J, with 11 bases between. The CDR3 totals 16 residues. Germline values: CDR1 KGHSH, CDR2 LQKENI. The CDR3 sequence: CASSPFAARSYNEQFF. The DNA read from the CDR3 is TGTGCCAGCTCACCATTTGCAGCGCGCTCCTACAATGAG.

CDR3 loop: CASSLNAGRSPLHF. The DNA read from the CDR3 is TGTGCCAGCAGCTTAAACGCAGGAAGGTCACCC. This chain connects TRBV7-2 to TRBJ1-6; D uncertain. The missing CDR3 end, 3 residues past where the read stops, is filled in from the germline J gene. The V and J ends lost 2 bases and 10 bases respectively, with 12 bases between them. This CDR3 has 14 residues. Germline CDR1 reads SGHTA; CDR2 reads FQGNSA.

To note about this clone: The sequenced fragment ends 3 residues before the CDR3 boundary, so the rest is inferred from the germline J gene. J is TRBJ2-1 and V is TRBV7-2; D is uncertain. This CDR3 is built from 15 residues. Germline CDR1 reads SGHTA; CDR2 reads FQGNSA. V dropped 5 bases and J dropped 0 bases, with 11 bases sitting between them. Incomplete CDR3 DNA: TGTGCCAGCAGCGCTACTACTGCCTCCTACAATGAG. This sequence encodes CASSATTASYNE. The complete CDR3 sequence is CASSATTASYNEQFF.

In this sample, this clone turned up a few times. Read sequence stops 3 residues before the CDR3 end, and the germline J gene provides the missing end. V is TRBV19 and J is TRBJ2-5, with D perhaps TRBD2 (6 bases). V shed 4 bases and J shed 1 base, with 13 bases lying between them. In germline, CDR1 is LNHDA, CDR2 SQIVND (reference sequence). The CDR3 covers 15 residues. CDR3 protein: CASSNPQGGQETQYF. The covered CDR3 bases are TGTGCCAGTAGTAACCCCCAGGGAGGCCAAGAGACC.

This clone was counted ten times or more. The missing CDR3 end, 3 residues past where the read stops, is filled in from the germline J gene. The rearrangement uses TRBV19 and TRBJ2-7; perhaps TRBD2 as D (5 bases). V lost 5 bases and J 0 bases, leaving 11 bases between the germline ends. This CDR3 is 14 amino acids long. Germline CDR1 reads LNHDA; CDR2 reads SQIVND (reference sequence). CDR3 in amino acids: CASSRDYSSYEQYF. CDR3 DNA, as far as it was read: TGTGCCAGTAGTCGAGACTACTCCTCCTACGAG.

As to this clone: The CDR3 extends 3 residues past the end of the read, so its final part is completed from the germline J gene. V usage is TRBV7-9 and J usage is TRBJ2-7; 9 bases agree with TRBD1. The CDR3 has 14 residues. Germline V lookup: CDR1 SEHNR, CDR2 FQNEAQ (reference sequence). Trimming removed 5 bases from V and 2 bases from J; junction bases left unmatched: 4. This CDR3 reads CASSLDRGTYEQYF. CDR3 bases read: TGTGCCAGCAGCCTGGACAGGGGAACCTACGAG. The full variable domain, completed using reference TRBV7-9 and TRBJ2-7, is DTGVSQNPRHKITKRGQNVTFRCDPISEHNRLYWYRQTLGQGPEFLTYFQNEAQLEKSRLLSDRFSAERPKGSFSTLEIQRTEQGDSAMYLCASSLDRGTYEQYFGPGTRLTVT.

The table lists this clone with a few counts. The sequenced fragment ends 3 residues before the CDR3 boundary, so the rest is inferred from the germline J gene. V usage is TRBV7-9 and J usage is TRBJ1-1, with D tentatively TRBD1 (5 bases). CDR3 length: 15 amino acids. Germline V lookup: CDR1 SEHNR, CDR2 FQNEAQ (reference sequence). The part of the CDR3 DNA that was read is TGTGCCAGCAGCCCCGGAAGCGGGGGTGCCCCCAAG. The encoded protein is CASSPGSGGAPK. In full, the CDR3 reads CASSPGSGGAPKAFF.

This clone is labeled medium-sized (0.01 to 0.1%). The CDR3 extends 3 residues past the end of the read, so its final part is completed from the germline J gene. V and J are TRBV9 and TRBJ2-2; no clear D gene. Germline V gene lookup returns CDR1 SGDLS and CDR2 YYNGEE. CDR3 length: 14 amino acids. V lost 0 bases and J lost 4, with 7 bases in between. CDR3 region: CASSVGISTGELFF. The CDR3 bases that were read are TGTGCCAGCAGCGTAGGAATCAGCACCGGGGAG.

Concerning this clone itself: The read gets to within 3 residues of the CDR3 end, and the germline J gene fills in the rest. This chain links TRBV7-9 with TRBJ1-3; the match to TRBD1 covers 9 bases. Trimming cost V 3 bases and J 1 base; bases outside gene matches: 1. CDR1 SEHNR and CDR2 FQNEAQ come from the germline V gene (reference sequence). The CDR3 runs to 15 residues. The chain's CDR3 is CASSLGTGSGNTIYF. Partial CDR3 DNA: TGTGCCAGCAGCTTGGGGACAGGGTCTGGAAACACC. The full variable domain, rest sourced from reference TRBV7-9 and TRBJ1-3, is DTGVSQNPRHKITKRGQNVTFRCDPISEHNRLYWYRQTLGQGPEFLTYFQNEAQLEKSRLLSDRFSAERPKGSFSTLEIQRTEQGDSAMYLCASSLGTGSGNTIYFGEGSWLTVV.

This clone was seen at least ten times. This chain's CDR3 is CSATKEQGNYGYTF. The DNA read from the CDR3 is TGCAGTGCTACTAAAGAACAGGGGAACTATGGC. This chain links TRBV20-1 with TRBJ1-2, with 7 bases that match TRBD1. The read halts 3 residues ahead of the CDR3 end, with the missing end drawn from the germline J gene. This CDR3 is built from 14 residues. Germline lookup yields CDR1 DFQATT and CDR2 SNEGSKA (reference sequence). V lost 4 bases and J lost 2; bases outside the gene matches: 7.

This clone was picked up a small number of times. Sequencing ends 3 residues short of the CDR3 end; the germline J gene provides the rest. The chain is built from TRBV7-2 and TRBJ1-1, with TRBD1 matching over 7 bases. The CDR3 runs 15 residues. Germline CDR1 reads SGHTA; CDR2 reads FQGNSA. With 2 bases clipped from V and 5 bases from J, the junction kept 8 bases outside the gene matches. The CDR3 spells CASSLRSGQLTEAFF. The sequenced CDR3 bases are TGTGCCAGCAGCTTACGTTCGGGACAGCTAACTGAA.

This clone was seen a handful of times. The read gets to within 3 residues of the CDR3 end, and the germline J gene fills in the rest. The V and J genes are TRBV7-6 and TRBJ2-3, with a weak D call TRBD2 (7 bases). The CDR3 consists of 14 residues. V was clipped by 5 bases and J by 2 bases, with 11 bases between them. In germline, CDR1 is SGHVS, CDR2 FNYEAQ. Here the CDR3 reads CASSPGGPTDTQYF. The sequenced part of the CDR3 DNA is TGTGCCAGCAGCCCCGGGGGGCCCACAGATACG.

This clone came up a few times. The observed sequence ends 3 residues before the CDR3 terminus, with the missing tail filled in from the germline J gene. The J gene is TRBJ1-6, the V gene TRBV7-9; maybe TRBD1 (5 bases). This CDR3 is 14 amino acids long. CDR1 is SEHNR and CDR2 is FQNEAQ in the germline V gene (reference sequence). Trimming removed 1 base at V and 9 bases at J, with 10 bases between. The CDR3 spells CASSLEGEGSPLHF. The sequenced part of the CDR3 DNA is TGTGCCAGCAGCTTAGAAGGGGAGGGTTCACCC.

This clone was observed a few times. The read ends 3 residues shy of where the CDR3 ends; the end is completed using the germline J gene. The V gene is TRBV7-2, the J gene TRBJ2-1; D is perhaps TRBD2 (6 bases). The germline gives CDR1 SGHTA, CDR2 FQGNSA. CDR3 length equals 15 residues. V was cut by 1 base and J by 7 bases, with 14 bases left in between. CDR3 DNA, as far as it was read: TGTGCCAGCAGCTTAGGCGGGGCCCAGACGAATGAG. This codes for CASSLGGAQTNE. The CDR3 in its entirety is CASSLGGAQTNEQFF.

As regards this clone: The read terminates 3 residues before the CDR3 end, so the remaining end is supplied by the germline J gene. The rearrangement links TRBV18 to TRBJ1-2, with TRBD1 matching 9 bases. The CDR3 extends over 14 amino acids. Per the germline V gene, CDR1 is KGHSH and CDR2 is LQKENI. The V gene end was trimmed by 5 bases and the J gene end by 3 bases; junction bases not matched to a gene: 4. The CDR3 sequence: CASSTTGGDYGYTF. CDR3 DNA (partial): TGTGCCAGCTCAACGACAGGGGGAGACTATGGC.

For this clone: The junction departs from germline at one end; a sequencing error may be responsible. The CDR3 extends 3 residues past the end of the read, so its final part is completed from the germline J gene. V usage is TRBV7-7 and J usage is TRBJ2-1; D is perhaps TRBD1 (6 bases). This CDR3 has 15 residues. Germline V gene data show CDR1 as SSHAT and CDR2 as FNYEAQ (reference sequence). The CDR3 sequence: CASSEQGRGIDEQFF. CDR3 bases read: TGTGCTAGCAGCGAACAGGGTCGAGGGATCGATGAG.

The sample holds a few counts of this clone. The CDR3 bases that were read are TGTGCCAGCAGCTTAGGAGACAGAGATCAAGAGACC. Protein: CASSLGDRDQET. The whole CDR3 sequence reads CASSLGDRDQETQYF. The chain links TRBV7-9 to TRBJ2-5, with a tentative D call TRBD1 (5 bases). The read halts 3 residues ahead of the CDR3 end, with the missing end drawn from the germline J gene. The CDR3 consists of 15 residues. Trimming pared 1 base from V and 2 bases from J, leaving 11 bases between. Germline CDR1 reads SEHNR; CDR2 reads FQNEAQ (reference sequence).

A note on this clone: Read coverage stops 3 residues before the CDR3 terminus; the germline J gene supplies the remainder. The gene calls are TRBV18 and TRBJ1-4, with TRBD1 matching over 10 bases. CDR3 length: 13 amino acids. Germline-derived CDR1 and CDR2 are KGHSH and LQKENI. The CDR3 protein is CASSRSGTGVLFF. CDR3 DNA (partial): TGTGCCAGCTCACGTTCCGGGACAGGGGTA.

The sequenced CDR3 bases are TGTGCCAGCCACTCGCGGGGGGGCTCCCTTGATGAG. This translates into CASHSRGGSLDE. In full, the CDR3 reads CASHSRGGSLDEQFF. The chain has TRBV18 and TRBJ2-1; 9 nucleotides line up with TRBD2. Sequencing ends 3 residues short of the CDR3 end; the germline J gene provides the rest. Germline CDR1 reads KGHSH; CDR2 reads LQKENI. The CDR3 loop spans 15 amino acids. The junction had 13 bases not matched to a gene; V was cut back by 8 bases and J by 8 bases.

Turning to this clone: The read terminates 3 residues ahead of where the CDR3 ends, so the germline J gene completes it. The gene calls are TRBV7-9 and TRBJ2-7; the D gene is possibly TRBD1 (6 bases). Trimming took 5 bases from V and 1 from J, leaving 12 bases between them. CDR1 and CDR2 from the germline V gene are SEHNR and FQNEAQ (reference sequence). This CDR3 region has 14 residues. The chain's CDR3 is CASSPQDSSYEQYF. The CDR3 DNA, read in part, is TGTGCCAGCAGCCCTCAGGACAGTTCCTACGAG.

The table lists this clone with a few counts. The read gets to within 3 residues of the CDR3 end, and the germline J gene fills in the rest. The chain joins TRBV19 to TRBJ2-7; TRBD1 matches 9 bases. This CDR3 region has 15 residues. From germline, CDR1 is LNHDA and CDR2 SQIVND (reference sequence). V shed 5 bases and J 2 bases; nucleotides not matched to a gene: 7. The CDR3 spells CASSFPGQGPYEQYF. The CDR3 DNA, read in part, is TGTGCCAGTAGTTTTCCGGGACAGGGTCCCTACGAG.